The 31 T cell receptor beta chains listed next were all sequenced from one sample in a study of preoperative IRX-2 immunotherapy in early breast cancer. The protocol was immunoSEQ multiplex PCR, while the TCRdb copy is restricted to in-frame clones and leaves out a portion. This table holds about 89,000 clones, about nine tenths found once. Treatment described: preoperative locoregional IRX-2 cytokine immunotherapy. The input for sequencing was tumor tissue, taken after IRX-2 immunotherapy. These receptors all come from a human donor with breast cancer.

Only a few counts were recorded for this clone. The chain couples TRBV14 to TRBJ1-1; unclear D gene. V shed 3 bases and J shed 2 bases, with 7 bases lying between them. Per the germline V gene, CDR1 is SGHDN and CDR2 is FVKESK. The CDR3 extends over 13 amino acids. The CDR3 coding sequence is TGTGCCAGCAGCCACCAGACTAACACTGAAGCTTTCTTT. This gives the protein CASSHQTNTEAFF.

The chain recombines TRBV7-6 with TRBJ1-2, with 9 bases lining up with TRBD1. V lost 0 bases, J lost 4 bases, and 3 bases stayed unmatched. Germline assignment: CDR1 SGHVS and CDR2 FNYEAQ. The CDR3 is 15 amino acids. The CDR3 protein is CASSLAGTGLYGYTF. Written as DNA, the CDR3 is TGTGCCAGCAGCTTAGCCGGGACAGGGCTCTATGGCTACACCTTC.

The chain couples TRBV6-8 to TRBJ2-2; D unclear. CDR1 is MNHGY, CDR2 SAAAGT, per germline. Trimming left V 2 bases short and J 7 bases short, with 8 bases between. The CDR3 has 13 residues. The CDR3 loop reads CASSYKGGGELFF. CDR3 DNA: TGTGCCAGCAGTTACAAGGGTGGCGGGGAGCTGTTTTTT.

V is TRBV5-1 and J is TRBJ1-1; D unresolved. Germline CDR1 and CDR2: SGHRS and YFSETQ. CDR3 length: 14 residues. Trimming stripped 3 bases from V and 4 bases from J, with 13 bases between. The DNA for the CDR3 is TGCGCCAGCAGCTCGGGGTATTCGGGCACTGAAGCTTTCTTT. It specifies CASSSGYSGTEAFF.

The gene calls are TRBV14 and TRBJ2-3; D is undetermined. The CDR3 has 13 amino acids. Germline assignment: CDR1 SGHDN and CDR2 FVKESK. Trimming took 0 bases from V and 5 from J, leaving 6 bases between them. The CDR3 DNA follows: TGTGCCAGCAGCCAAGATCATCTAGATACGCAGTATTTT. It encodes CASSQDHLDTQYF. Full variable domain (outside the CDR3, taken from reference TRBV14 and TRBJ2-3): EAGVTQFPSHSVIEKGQTVTLRCDPISGHDNLYWYRRVMGKEIKFLLHFVKESKQDESGMPNNRFLAERTGGTYSTLKVQPAELEDSGVYFCASSQDHLDTQYFGPGTRLTVL.

This chain joins TRBV19 and TRBJ1-2; 7 nucleotides align to TRBD1. The CDR3 runs 12 residues. Germline CDR1 and CDR2: LNHDA and SQIVND (reference sequence). The V and J ends lost 6 bases and 4 bases, in that order; junction bases with no gene match: 2. The chain's CDR3 is CASRTGSYGYTF. The CDR3, as DNA: TGTGCCAGTAGGACAGGGTCCTATGGCTACACCTTC.

The chain has TRBV7-7 and TRBJ1-5; 8 positions agree with TRBD1. V lost 3 bases and J lost 6; bases outside the gene matches: 4. The CDR3 has 14 residues. Germline-derived CDR1 and CDR2 are SSHAT and FNYEAQ (reference sequence). CDR3 residues: CASSLGQAGQPQHF. Written as DNA, the CDR3 is TGTGCCAGCAGCTTGGGACAGGCTGGTCAGCCCCAGCATTTT.

This sequence joins TRBV28 and TRBJ1-1; D possibly corresponds to TRBD1 (5 bases). This CDR3 is built from 14 residues. The ends were cut back, 6 bases at V and 6 bases at J, with 17 bases in the middle. Per the germline V gene, CDR1 is MDHEN and CDR2 is SYDVKM. The CDR3 sequence: CASRVTRWGSEAFF. The DNA for the CDR3 is TGTGCCAGCAGAGTCACCAGGTGGGGGTCTGAAGCTTTCTTT.

The J gene is TRBJ2-6, the V gene TRBV15, with D maybe TRBD2 (5 bases). CDR3 length: 16 amino acids. Trimming took 1 base from V and 3 from J, leaving 10 bases between them. Germline V gene data show CDR1 as LNHNV and CDR2 as YYDKDF (reference sequence). The CDR3 is CATSRGGVLGANVLTF. CDR3 bases: TGTGCCACCAGCAGAGGGGGAGTACTTGGGGCCAACGTCCTGACTTTC.

The chain uses TRBV5-1 and TRBJ2-3, with unresolved D. The length of the CDR3 is 14 residues. Between the trimmed V and J ends, which lost 1 base and 5 bases, there was a span of 11 bases. Germline CDR1 and CDR2: SGHRS and YFSETQ. CDR3 sequence (DNA): TGCGCCAGCAGCTTGAACGCGATTGGAGATACGCAGTATTTT. Translating gives CASSLNAIGDTQYF.

This chain joins TRBV29-1 and TRBJ2-3; no reliable D call. The CDR3 is made up of 12 amino acids. V was trimmed by 3 bases and J by 6 bases, leaving 10 bases between them. CDR1 and CDR2 (germline): SQVTM, ANQGSEA. CDR3 in amino acids: CSVDGNADTQYF. The CDR3 DNA reads as TGCAGCGTTGACGGTAACGCGGATACGCAGTATTTT.

V usage is TRBV28 and J usage is TRBJ1-2, with D perhaps TRBD1 (5 bases). CDR3 size: 13 residues. Germline V gives CDR1 MDHEN, CDR2 SYDVKM. V was cut by 10 bases and J by 1 base, with 13 bases left in between. The CDR3 coding sequence is TGTGCCATCCAGGGACCCCTTAACTATGGCTACACCTTC. It encodes CAIQGPLNYGYTF.

The chain combines TRBV7-1 with TRBJ1-2; TRBD1 is a possible D gene (6 bases). Being an ORF, TRBV7-1 has a function that is uncertain. Trimming left V 5 bases short and J 8 bases short, with 21 bases between. The CDR3 has 15 residues. CDR3 loop: CASSAYNSGEGGYTF. The CDR3 nucleotides read TGTGCCAGCAGCGCTTACAATTCAGGGGAGGGCGGCTACACCTTC.

This clone was seen more than once but under ten times. V and J are TRBV18 and TRBJ2-1; TRBD2 matches 10 bases. The length of the CDR3 is 14 residues. V shed 6 bases and J 5 bases; nucleotides not matched to a gene: 4. In germline, CDR1 is KGHSH, CDR2 LQKENI. The CDR3 loop is CASSGLAADNEQFF. In nucleotides, the CDR3 is TGTGCCAGCTCCGGACTAGCGGCCGACAATGAGCAGTTCTTC.

The gene calls are TRBV29-1 and TRBJ2-1; D is unresolved. V shed 6 bases and J shed 5 bases, with 11 bases lying between them. Germline assignment: CDR1 SQVTM and CDR2 ANQGSEA. The CDR3 loop spans 12 amino acids. The CDR3 is CSVGPRDNEQFF. In DNA, the CDR3 is TGCAGCGTCGGACCCCGAGACAATGAGCAGTTCTTC.

The CDR3, as DNA: TGTGCCAGCAGGCGATTGGTGGTTGGTGAAAAACTGTTTTTT. Protein sequence: CASRRLVVGEKLFF. J is TRBJ1-4 and V is TRBV2; D is ambiguous. This CDR3 region has 14 residues. With 6 bases removed from V and 7 bases from J, the gap between germline ends came to 15 bases. CDR1 and CDR2 from the germline V gene are SNHLY and FYNNEI.

V is TRBV29-1 and J is TRBJ2-2, with 9 bases identical to TRBD2. V was clipped by 5 bases and J by 6 bases; unmatched bases: 10. CDR1 and CDR2 from the germline V gene are SQVTM and ANQGSEA. The CDR3 contains 15 residues. CDR3 region: CSVLLAGDLAGELFF. As DNA, the CDR3 is TGCAGCGTTCTATTAGCGGGGGATCTTGCCGGGGAGCTGTTTTTT.

A single count supports this clone. This chain joins TRBV22-1 and TRBJ2-7; TRBD1 was called by the table and not checked on the DNA. TRBV22-1 is assigned pseudogene status. CDR3 length: 14 residues. The CDR3 region is CASMVVRGTYEQYF. CDR3 coding DNA: TGTGCCAGCATGGTCGTTAGGGGAACTTACGAGCAGTACTTC.

This clone appeared a few times. The chain carries TRBV11-3 and TRBJ1-4; the match to TRBD1 covers 7 bases. The CDR3 length is 16 residues. J was trimmed by 0 bases and V by 5 bases; bases with no gene match: 6. Germline V gene lookup returns CDR1 SGHNT and CDR2 YENEEA. The CDR3 nucleotides read TGTGCCAGCAGCCTCGGACAGGCCGCAACTAATGAAAAACTGTTTTTT. This encodes CASSLGQAATNEKLFF.

The chain joins TRBV7-7 to TRBJ2-1; D call uncertain. This CDR3 contains 16 residues. V lost 1 base and J lost 2, with 12 bases in between. CDR1 and CDR2 (germline): SSHAT, FNYEAQ (reference sequence). This CDR3 is CASSLVLVPPYNEQFF. The CDR3 DNA sequence: TGTGCCAGCAGCTTAGTGCTAGTCCCCCCCTACAATGAGCAGTTCTTC. Using reference TRBV7-7 and TRBJ2-1 for the parts outside the CDR3, the full variable domain is GAGVSQSPRYKVTKRGQDVTLRCDPISSHATLYWYQQALGQGPEFLTYFNYEAQPDKSGLPSDRFSAERPEGSISTLTIQRTEQRDSAMYRCASSLVLVPPYNEQFFGPGTRLTVL.

In this sample, this clone turned up a few times. The chain uses TRBV28 and TRBJ2-7; 16 nucleotides line up with TRBD2. Germline values: CDR1 MDHEN, CDR2 SYDVKM. This CDR3 has 13 residues. V gave up 9 bases and J gave up 7 bases; unmatched junction bases: 3. The CDR3 loop reads CARPGLAGGEQYF. Here the CDR3 DNA reads TGTGCCAGACCGGGACTAGCGGGAGGGGAGCAGTACTTC.

CDR3 residues: CASSLGAGPGELFF. The CDR3 region has the DNA TGTGCCAGCAGCTTAGGAGCTGGGCCCGGGGAGCTGTTTTTT. The chain combines TRBV11-3 with TRBJ2-2; the D is unclear. CDR1 is SGHNT, CDR2 YENEEA, per germline. Trimming took 1 base from V and 6 from J, leaving 9 bases between them. The CDR3 is 14 amino acids. Full variable domain (missing parts from reference TRBV11-3 and TRBJ2-2): EAGVVQSPRYKIIEKKQPVAFWCNPISGHNTLYWYLQNLGQGPELLIRYENEEAVDDSQLPKDRFSAERLKGVDSTLKIQPAELGDSAVYLCASSLGAGPGELFFGEGSRLTVL.

The V call is TRBV14, the J call TRBJ1-2; tentative D call: TRBD1 (6 bases). Trimming shortened V by 1 base and J by 2 bases, and 14 bases separated the two germline ends. The CDR3 extends over 16 amino acids. CDR1 and CDR2 (germline): SGHDN, FVKESK. CDR3 nucleotides: TGTGCCAGCAGCCAAGCCGGGACACCCTCCAACTATGGCTACACCTTC. It translates to CASSQAGTPSNYGYTF.

The gene calls are TRBV5-1 and TRBJ2-5, with D unclear. Between the trimmed V and J ends, which lost 2 bases and 4 bases, there was a span of 12 bases. The CDR3 covers 14 residues. CDR1 SGHRS and CDR2 YFSETQ come from the germline V gene. CDR3 DNA: TGCGCCAGCAGCTTCCGGCCCAGGTCAGAGACCCAGTACTTC. It specifies CASSFRPRSETQYF.

The chain joins TRBV18 to TRBJ1-2; 8 bases line up with TRBD1. The CDR3 is 15 amino acids. With V trimmed by 6 bases and J by 5 bases, 11 bases remained unmatched. The germline CDR1 and CDR2 sequences are KGHSH and LQKENI. CDR3 residues: CASSSGQGHFYGYTF. In DNA form, the CDR3 reads TGTGCCAGCTCGTCAGGACAGGGCCACTTTTATGGCTACACCTTC.

The chain combines TRBV6-8 with TRBJ1-6; no reliable D call. This CDR3 contains 15 residues. The germline gives CDR1 MNHGY, CDR2 SAAAGT. Trimming removed 6 bases at V and 6 bases at J, with 15 bases between. In DNA form, the CDR3 reads TGTGCCAGCAGGTACAGAGCCTCGGGTAATTCACCCCTCCACTTT. Its protein product is CASRYRASGNSPLHF.

This clone was seen once. The rearrangement links TRBV28 to TRBJ2-7; 12 bases are a match to TRBD2. J lost 2 bases, V lost 5 bases, and 10 bases had no gene match. The CDR3 has 17 amino acids. Germline CDR1 and CDR2: MDHEN and SYDVKM. The CDR3 DNA follows: TGTGCCAGCAGTGTTTATGGGCTAGCGGGAGGGGCCTACGAGCAGTACTTC. It specifies CASSVYGLAGGAYEQYF.

This clone has just a few counts. V and J are TRBV14 and TRBJ2-3, with 11 bases fitting TRBD2. CDR3 length equals 16 residues. The germline V gene has CDR1 SGHDN and CDR2 FVKESK. The J segment lost 2 bases and the V segment lost 5 bases, leaving 6 bases of the junction unmatched. The CDR3 DNA sequence: TGTGCCAGCAGCGTAAGGACTAGCGGGCACACAGATACGCAGTATTTT. This sequence encodes CASSVRTSGHTDTQYF.

The chain uses TRBV7-7 and TRBJ2-3; no definite D call. From germline, CDR1 is SSHAT and CDR2 FNYEAQ (reference sequence). The CDR3 consists of 15 residues. V was shortened by 5 bases and J by 4 bases, with 16 bases between the two germline ends. In nucleotides, the CDR3 is TGTGCCAGCAGCCCCGCACGACCCCCTGCAGATACGCAGTATTTT. Its translation: CASSPARPPADTQYF.

The chain is built from TRBV30 and TRBJ1-4, with D unresolved. Trimming pared 5 bases from V and 11 bases from J, leaving 21 bases between. The CDR3 totals 14 residues. Germline assignment: CDR1 GTSNPN and CDR2 SVGIG (reference sequence). CDR3 in amino acids: CAWGPKDPRWKLFF. In DNA form, the CDR3 reads TGTGCCTGGGGCCCAAAAGACCCGCGTTGGAAACTGTTTTTT. Looking up the rest from reference TRBV30 and TRBJ1-4 gives the full variable domain: SQTIHQWPATLVQPVGSPLSLECTVEGTSNPNLYWYRQAAGRGLQLLFYSVGIGQISSEVPQNLSASRPQDRQFILSSKKLLLSDSGFYLCAWGPKDPRWKLFFGSGTQLSVL.

The table lists this clone with a few counts. J is TRBJ1-5 and V is TRBV19; D remains unclear. V was clipped by 5 bases and J by 4 bases, with 6 bases between them. The CDR3 has 12 amino acids. CDR1 is LNHDA and CDR2 is SQIVND in the germline V gene (reference sequence). The CDR3 sequence is CASSPWNQPQHF. DNA for the CDR3: TGTGCCAGTAGTCCTTGGAATCAGCCCCAGCATTTT. Filled out from reference TRBV19 and TRBJ1-5, the complete variable domain reads DGGITQSPKYLFRKEGQNVTLSCEQNLNHDAMYWYRQDPGQGLRLIYYSQIVNDFQKGDIAEGYSVSREKKESFPLTVTSAQKNPTAFYLCASSPWNQPQHFGDGTRLSIL.